One sample yielded the 18 T cell receptor beta chains listed below, sequenced in a study of shared clonotypes between healthy human individuals. Some clones are missing from TCRdb's copy, which holds only in-frame ones; the method was immunoSEQ multiplex PCR. The sample holds roughly 2,500,000 clones; approximately 93% are singletons and the top ten take 0.36%. What was sequenced was naive CD4+ T cells from PBMCs. Stated subset: CD45RA+ positively selected. These receptors originate from a man between 18 and 29 years old in good health. Some clones in this sample may be carry-over from other donors' samples.

The CDR3 loop is CASSRGTGTGVAEQYF. CDR3 DNA: TGTGCCAGCAGTCGGGGAACCGGGACAGGGGTTGCCGAGCAGTACTTC. The rearrangement joins TRBV28 to TRBJ2-7; 10 bases fit TRBD1. Trimming removed 5 bases from V and 6 bases from J; junction bases left unmatched: 13. The CDR3 runs 16 residues. CDR1 is MDHEN and CDR2 is SYDVKM in the germline V gene.

The chain is built from TRBV11-2 and TRBJ1-1; D unclear. The V gene lost 5 bases and the J gene lost 0 bases, with 16 bases spanning the gap. The CDR3 has 16 amino acids. Germline assignment: CDR1 SGHAT and CDR2 FQNNGV. In DNA form, the CDR3 reads TGTGCCAGCAGCCATTACAGTAGAGAATTGAACACTGAAGCTTTCTTT. Its translation is CASSHYSRELNTEAFF.

The chain has TRBV7-9 and TRBJ2-7; 7 bases agree with TRBD2. The trim removed 3 bases at V and 3 bases at J, leaving 14 bases unmatched. The germline CDR1 and CDR2 sequences are SEHNR and FQNEAQ (reference sequence). This CDR3 has 17 amino acids. DNA for the CDR3: TGTGCCAGCAGCTTGGGTTTATCGGCTAGCGGTAACTACGAGCAGTACTTC. Encoded protein: CASSLGLSASGNYEQYF. The whole variable domain, remainder taken from reference TRBV7-9 and TRBJ2-7, is DTGVSQNPRHKITKRGQNVTFRCDPISEHNRLYWYRQTLGQGPEFLTYFQNEAQLEKSRLLSDRFSAERPKGSFSTLEIQRTEQGDSAMYLCASSLGLSASGNYEQYFGPGTRLTVT.

This chain uses TRBV7-2 with TRBJ2-7; D is perhaps TRBD2 (5 bases). This CDR3 region has 15 residues. The germline V gene has CDR1 SGHTA and CDR2 FQGNSA. The V end lost 5 bases, the J end lost 5 bases, and 19 bases lay between the germline ends. The CDR3 sequence is CASSPQRGAGDEQYF. The CDR3 DNA is TGTGCCAGCAGCCCTCAACGAGGCGCGGGCGACGAGCAGTACTTC.

V is TRBV5-1 and J is TRBJ2-4; 8 bases fit TRBD2. V was clipped by 0 bases and J by 5 bases; unmatched bases: 4. This CDR3 has 15 residues. Germline CDR1 is SGHRS and CDR2 is YFSETQ. The CDR3 DNA sequence: TGCGCCAGCAGCTTGGTACCGGGACTAGAAAACATTCAGTACTTC. As protein: CASSLVPGLENIQYF.

With respect to this clone: The same CDR3 can be traced to other DNA sequences in this sample. The gene calls are TRBV5-1 and TRBJ2-3; a weak D match, TRBD2 (5 bases). CDR3 length: 15 residues. Looked up from germline, CDR1 is SGHRS and CDR2 is YFSETQ. V dropped 0 bases and J dropped 0 bases, with 8 bases sitting between them. The chain's CDR3 is CASSLGSGSTDTQYF. In DNA form, the CDR3 reads TGCGCCAGCAGCTTGGGGTCGGGAAGCACAGATACGCAGTATTTT. The whole variable domain, remainder taken from reference TRBV5-1 and TRBJ2-3, is KAGVTQTPRYLIKTRGQQVTLSCSPISGHRSVSWYQQTPGQGLQFLFEYFSETQRNKGNFPGRFSGRQFSNSRSEMNVSTLELGDSALYLCASSLGSGSTDTQYFGPGTRLTVL.

A remark on this clone: Other DNA sequences in this sample translate to the same CDR3. This chain joins TRBV11-3 and TRBJ2-7; D call uncertain. Germline loops: CDR1 SGHNT, CDR2 YENEEA. The CDR3 loop spans 14 amino acids. V lost 2 bases, J lost 0 bases, and 8 bases lay in between. CDR3 residues: CASSLSGYSYEQYF. CDR3 nucleotides: TGTGCCAGCAGCTTATCCGGATACTCCTACGAGCAGTACTTC.

V and J are TRBV9 and TRBJ2-5; 11 positions match TRBD2. Germline V gene data show CDR1 as SGDLS and CDR2 as YYNGEE. CDR3 length: 18 residues. J gave up 5 bases and V 0 bases, and 12 bases lay outside the gene matches. CDR3 nucleotides: TGTGCCAGCAGCGTAGGAGTACTAGCGGGAGAGGTTACGGAGACCCAGTACTTC. It translates to CASSVGVLAGEVTETQYF.

This chain uses TRBV6-1 with TRBJ2-3; D could derive from TRBD1 or TRBD2 (5 bases each). Trimming shortened V by 4 bases and J by 6 bases, and 14 bases separated the two germline ends. The CDR3 extends over 14 amino acids. Per the germline V gene, CDR1 is MNHNS and CDR2 is SASEGT. CDR3 amino acids: CASSVRDLADTQYF. The DNA of the CDR3 is TGTGCCAGCAGTGTTCGGGACCTCGCGGATACGCAGTATTTT.

This chain links TRBV28 with TRBJ1-3; D ambiguous. The CDR3 runs 16 residues. Germline V gene data show CDR1 as MDHEN and CDR2 as SYDVKM. The V and J ends lost 2 bases and 0 bases respectively, with 11 bases between them. CDR3 protein: CASSLGTMASGNTIYF. CDR3 in DNA: TGTGCCAGCAGTTTAGGTACGATGGCCTCTGGAAACACCATATATTTT.

V usage is TRBV19 and J usage is TRBJ1-2, with TRBD1 matching over 8 bases. The CDR3 has 17 amino acids. CDR1 and CDR2 (germline): LNHDA, SQIVND (reference sequence). V was clipped by 4 bases and J by 2 bases; unmatched bases: 12. Here the CDR3 DNA reads TGTGCCAGTAGTAGGGCGGCCAGGGGGCGAGGAAACTATGGCTACACCTTC. The encoded protein is CASSRAARGRGNYGYTF.

V is TRBV27 and J is TRBJ2-5; D might be TRBD1 (6 bases). The V and J ends lost 11 bases and 2 bases respectively, with 15 bases between them. Looked up from germline, CDR1 is MNHEY and CDR2 is SMNVEV (reference sequence). The CDR3 covers 13 residues. The CDR3 DNA reads TGTGCCGGATTGCTGAGGGGGCAAGAGACCCAGTACTTC. Encoded protein: CAGLLRGQETQYF.

The chain carries TRBV5-1 and TRBJ2-5, with a tentative D call TRBD2 (5 bases). Germline CDR1 reads SGHRS; CDR2 reads YFSETQ. Trimming stripped 5 bases from V and 1 base from J, with 12 bases between. The CDR3 spans 14 residues. The CDR3 spells CASRLGNPQETQYF. Written as DNA, the CDR3 is TGCGCCAGCAGACTAGGGAACCCCCAAGAGACCCAGTACTTC. Full variable domain (missing parts from reference TRBV5-1 and TRBJ2-5): KAGVTQTPRYLIKTRGQQVTLSCSPISGHRSVSWYQQTPGQGLQFLFEYFSETQRNKGNFPGRFSGRQFSNSRSEMNVSTLELGDSALYLCASRLGNPQETQYFGPGTRLLVL.

This sequence joins TRBV5-1 and TRBJ2-1; 8 nucleotides line up with TRBD2. Germline V gene data show CDR1 as SGHRS and CDR2 as YFSETQ. V lost 1 base and J lost 9; bases outside the gene matches: 12. The length of the CDR3 is 16 residues. CDR3 bases: TGCGCCAGCAGCTTGCTTGCGGGAGGCTCAAGCAGTGAGCAGTTCTTC. Translation gives CASSLLAGGSSSEQFF.

The chain recombines TRBV19 with TRBJ1-5; 9 bases are a match to TRBD1. The V gene end was trimmed by 5 bases and the J gene end by 7 bases; junction bases not matched to a gene: 9. CDR1 and CDR2 from the germline V gene are LNHDA and SQIVND (reference sequence). CDR3 length equals 15 residues. CDR3 DNA sequence: TGTGCCAGTAGTCCCGGGACAGGGCTGTTCCAGCCCCAGCATTTT. Amino acid sequence: CASSPGTGLFQPQHF. The full variable domain, rest sourced from reference TRBV19 and TRBJ1-5, is DGGITQSPKYLFRKEGQNVTLSCEQNLNHDAMYWYRQDPGQGLRLIYYSQIVNDFQKGDIAEGYSVSREKKESFPLTVTSAQKNPTAFYLCASSPGTGLFQPQHFGDGTRLSIL.

A word on this clone: Other DNA sequences in the sample encode the same CDR3. The rearrangement uses TRBV29-1 and TRBJ1-3; D remains unclear. Trimming took 4 bases from V and 0 from J, leaving 7 bases between them. CDR1 is SQVTM and CDR2 is ANQGSEA in the germline V gene. There are 13 residues in the CDR3. The CDR3 DNA reads TGCAGCGTTGTTGGCGGCTCTGGAAACACCATATATTTT. It specifies CSVVGGSGNTIYF.

This clone was observed a single time. The chain employs TRBV15 and TRBJ2-7, with 8 nucleotides matching TRBD2. Looked up from germline, CDR1 is LNHNV and CDR2 is YYDKDF (reference sequence). The CDR3 runs to 15 residues. Trimming took 5 bases from V and 5 from J; bases not matched to a gene: 11. The CDR3 DNA reads as TGTGCCACCAGCCATACTAGCGGCCCCTCTAACGAGCAGTACTTC. Amino acids: CATSHTSGPSNEQYF.

The table lists this clone with a count of one. The chain is built from TRBV7-2 and TRBJ2-5; no definite D call. V dropped 0 bases and J dropped 4 bases, with 9 bases sitting between them. The germline gives CDR1 SGHTA, CDR2 FQGNSA. The CDR3 sequence is 14 residues long. The CDR3 is CASSLAGLGETQYF. The CDR3 nucleotides are TGTGCCAGCAGCTTAGCGGGCCTAGGAGAGACCCAGTACTTC.